Listed below are T cell receptor beta chains from one sample, sequenced in a study of T cell clones after liver transplantation. The table came from immunoSEQ multiplex PCR; TCRdb's copy has only in-frame clones and leaves some out. The data contain 68,000 or so clones, over 70% of them singletons. The source was CD4+ T cells from blood, collected before liver transplant. The receptors were sampled from a human donor who received a liver transplant. CDR3s include the opening cysteine and the closing phenylalanine or tryptophan. The D gene is left open where the match is weak. Clone size, where shown, is once, few, many, or a class for clones that have expanded.

d_gene,v_gene,j_gene,abundance,CDR3aa,CDR3nt
.,TRBV11-2,TRBJ1-2,.,CASSGGQSYGYTF,TGTGCCAGCAGCGGCGGACAGTCCTATGGCTACACCTTC
.,TRBV6-6,TRBJ2-2,.,CASSYGNPGELFF,TGTGCCAGCAGTTACGGTAATCCCGGGGAGCTGTTTTTT
.,TRBV29-1,TRBJ1-5,.,CSVGRSHSNQPQHF,TGCAGCGTTGGGAGGTCCCATAGCAATCAGCCCCAGCATTTT
.,TRBV5-1,TRBJ2-1,.,CASSLSRDKPLSSYNEQFF,TGCGCCAGCAGCTTGAGCAGGGATAAGCCATTGAGCTCCTACAATGAGCAGTTCTTC
TRBD2,TRBV6-4,TRBJ2-1,.,CASSDPGLAVNEQFF,TGTGCCAGCAGTGACCCCGGACTAGCGGTCAATGAGCAGTTCTTC
.,TRBV15,TRBJ2-1,.,CATSRDRRQSQFF,TGTGCCACCAGCAGAGATCGGCGCCAGTCCCAGTTCTTC
TRBD1,TRBV7-9,TRBJ2-2,.,CASSIGTGASGELFF,TGTGCCAGCAGCATCGGGACAGGGGCGTCTGGGGAGCTGTTTTTT
TRBD2,TRBV25-1,TRBJ2-1,.,CASSEIGAGSGLDEQFF,TGTGCCAGCAGTGAGATCGGAGCGGGAAGCGGTTTAGATGAGCAGTTCTTC
.,TRBV6-1,TRBJ2-7,.,CASSPRGSISYEQYF,TGTGCCAGCAGTCCCCGCGGTTCCATCTCCTACGAGCAGTACTTC
TRBD1,TRBV5-4,TRBJ1-1,.,CASSRDRMNTEAFF,TGTGCCAGCAGCAGGGACAGGATGAACACTGAAGCTTTCTTT
TRBD1,TRBV29-1,TRBJ1-3,.,CSVEAGQGGQGNTIYF,TGCAGCGTTGAAGCTGGACAGGGGGGTCAAGGAAACACCATATATTTT
.,TRBV11-3,TRBJ2-1,.,CASSFDNNEQFF,TGTGCCAGCAGCTTCGACAACAATGAGCAGTTCTTC
TRBD1,TRBV29-1,TRBJ2-7,.,CSVSSIITGGYYEQYF,TGCAGCGTCTCCTCCATTATCACAGGGGGCTACTACGAGCAGTACTTC
TRBD2,TRBV10-3,TRBJ2-5,.,CAISESNAGVGETQYF,TGTGCCATCAGTGAGTCGAACGCGGGAGTGGGAGAGACCCAGTACTTC
.,TRBV18,TRBJ2-7,once,CASSLSASYEQYF,TGTGCCAGCTCACTTTCCGCCTCCTACGAGCAGTACTTC
.,TRBV7-3,TRBJ2-3,.,CASSFGRSTDTQYF,TGTGCCAGCAGCTTCGGCCGATCCACAGATACGCAGTATTTT
.,TRBV5-4,TRBJ2-5,.,CASSGFQETQYF,TGTGCCAGCAGCGGATTCCAAGAGACCCAGTACTTC
.,TRBV6-1,TRBJ1-3,.,CASSESRQEVSGNTIYF,TGTGCCAGCAGTGAAAGCAGACAGGAGGTTTCTGGAAACACCATATATTTT
TRBD2,TRBV14,TRBJ2-1,.,CASSQTLAGLNEQFF,TGTGCCAGCAGCCAGACACTAGCGGGGCTCAATGAGCAGTTCTTC
.,TRBV5-1,TRBJ2-1,few,CASSLELYNEQFF,TGCGCCAGCAGCTTGGAACTTTACAATGAGCAGTTCTTC
TRBD2,TRBV5-1,TRBJ2-1,.,CASSLAGGRDEQFF,TGCGCCAGCAGCTTAGCGGGAGGGCGCGATGAGCAGTTCTTC
.,TRBV7-9,TRBJ2-1,.,CASSLSLATYNEQFF,TGTGCCAGCAGCTTGAGTCTAGCCACTTACAATGAGCAGTTCTTC
TRBD2,TRBV6-5,TRBJ2-1,.,CASSYEAGAYNEQFF,TGTGCCAGCAGTTACGAGGCGGGAGCCTACAATGAGCAGTTCTTC
.,TRBV5-1,TRBJ1-1,.,CASSRPTDRLNTEAFF,TGCGCCAGCAGCCGACCAACGGACAGACTGAACACTGAAGCTTTCTTT
.,TRBV7-9,TRBJ2-5,.,CASGHQETQYF,TGTGCCAGCGGACACCAAGAGACCCAGTACTTC
.,TRBV18,TRBJ1-1,.,CASSPARAAEAFF,TGTGCCAGCTCACCCGCCAGGGCAGCTGAAGCTTTCTTT
.,TRBV28,TRBJ1-1,.,CASSFQVNTEAFF,TGTGCCAGCAGTTTCCAGGTGAACACTGAAGCTTTCTTT
.,TRBV10-3,TRBJ1-2,.,CAISDMEGGYGYTF,TGTGCCATCAGTGATATGGAGGGAGGCTATGGCTACACCTTC
TRBD1,TRBV28,TRBJ1-1,.,CASKPGGEGTEAFF,TGTGCCAGCAAACCAGGGGGCGAGGGCACTGAAGCTTTCTTT
TRBD2,TRBV28,TRBJ2-2,once,CASSPGFSGRADGELFF,TGTGCCAGCAGCCCAGGCTTCAGCGGGAGGGCGGACGGGGAGCTGTTTTTT
.,TRBV5-1,TRBJ2-3,.,CASTAAADTQYF,TGCGCCAGCACCGCGGCCGCAGATACGCAGTATTTT
.,TRBV5-1,TRBJ1-2,.,CASRGSYGYTF,TGCGCCAGCAGGGGGTCCTATGGCTACACCTTC
.,TRBV11-1,TRBJ2-5,.,CASSLVRASQETQYF,TGTGCCAGCAGCTTAGTACGGGCCAGTCAAGAGACCCAGTACTTC
.,TRBV18,TRBJ1-5,.,CASGQNSNQPQHF,TGTGCCAGCGGACAGAATAGCAATCAGCCCCAGCATTTT
TRBD2,TRBV18,TRBJ2-1,.,CASSPLAGPYNEQFF,TGTGCCAGCTCACCACTAGCGGGTCCCTACAATGAGCAGTTCTTC
TRBD1,TRBV18,TRBJ2-7,.,CASSPRGTGGYEQYF,TGTGCCAGCTCACCACGAGGGACAGGGGGCTACGAGCAGTACTTC
.,TRBV28,TRBJ1-4,.,CASSWGIYNEKLFF,TGTGCCAGCAGCTGGGGGATTTACAATGAAAAACTGTTTTTT
TRBD2,TRBV9,TRBJ2-7,.,CASSLTGTTYEQYF,TGTGCCAGCAGCTTAACCGGGACTACCTACGAGCAGTACTTC